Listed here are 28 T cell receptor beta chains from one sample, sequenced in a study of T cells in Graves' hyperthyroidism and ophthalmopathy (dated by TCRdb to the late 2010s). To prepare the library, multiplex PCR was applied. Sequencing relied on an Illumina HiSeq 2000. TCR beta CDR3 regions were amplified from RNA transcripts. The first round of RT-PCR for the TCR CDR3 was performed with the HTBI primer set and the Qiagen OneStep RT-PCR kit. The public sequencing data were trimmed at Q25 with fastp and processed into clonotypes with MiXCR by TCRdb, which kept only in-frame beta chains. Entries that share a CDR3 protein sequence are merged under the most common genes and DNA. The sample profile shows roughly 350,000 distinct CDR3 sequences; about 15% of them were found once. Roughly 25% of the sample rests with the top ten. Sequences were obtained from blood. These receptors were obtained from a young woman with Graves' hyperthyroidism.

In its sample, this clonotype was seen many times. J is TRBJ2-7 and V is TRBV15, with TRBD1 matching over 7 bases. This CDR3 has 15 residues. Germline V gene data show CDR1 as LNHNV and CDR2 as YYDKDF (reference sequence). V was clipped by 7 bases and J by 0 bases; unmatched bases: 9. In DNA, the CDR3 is TGTGCCACCACCCCCATCCGGGACAGCTCCTACGAGCAGTACTTC. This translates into CATTPIRDSSYEQYF.

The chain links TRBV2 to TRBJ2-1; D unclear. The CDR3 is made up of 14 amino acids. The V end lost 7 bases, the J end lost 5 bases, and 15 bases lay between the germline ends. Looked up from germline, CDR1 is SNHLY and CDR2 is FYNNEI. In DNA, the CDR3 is TGTGCCAGCACCCGGGCCAGAGGTCACAATGAGCAGTTCTTC. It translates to CASTRARGHNEQFF.

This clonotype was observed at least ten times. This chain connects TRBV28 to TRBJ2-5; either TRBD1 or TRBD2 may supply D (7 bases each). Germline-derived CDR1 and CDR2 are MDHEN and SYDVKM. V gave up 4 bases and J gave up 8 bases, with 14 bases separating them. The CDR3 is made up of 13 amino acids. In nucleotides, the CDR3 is TGTGCCAGCAGTTCGACAGGGAGGGAAACCCAGTACTTC. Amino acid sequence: CASSSTGRETQYF.

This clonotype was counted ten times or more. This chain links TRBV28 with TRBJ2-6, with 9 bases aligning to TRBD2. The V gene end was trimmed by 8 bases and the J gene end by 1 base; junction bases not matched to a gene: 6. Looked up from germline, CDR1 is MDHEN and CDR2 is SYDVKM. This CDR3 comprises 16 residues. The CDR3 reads CASRRRGGSGANVLTF. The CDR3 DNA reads TGTGCCAGCCGGAGGCGGGGGGGATCTGGGGCCAACGTCCTGACTTTC.

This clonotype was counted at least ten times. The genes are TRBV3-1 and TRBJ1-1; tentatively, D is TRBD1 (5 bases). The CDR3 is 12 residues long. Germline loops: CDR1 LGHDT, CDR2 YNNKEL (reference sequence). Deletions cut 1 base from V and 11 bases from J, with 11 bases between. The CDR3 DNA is TGTGCCAGCAGCCAAGGCAGGGCACGGGCTTTCTTT. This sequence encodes CASSQGRARAFF.

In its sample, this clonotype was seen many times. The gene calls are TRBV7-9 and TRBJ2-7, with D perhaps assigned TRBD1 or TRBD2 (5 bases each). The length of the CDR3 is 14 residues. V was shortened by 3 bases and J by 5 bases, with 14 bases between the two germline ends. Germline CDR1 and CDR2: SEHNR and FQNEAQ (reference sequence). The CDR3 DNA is TGTGCCAGCAGCTTCAGGGAGAGGGAACACGAGCAGTACTTC. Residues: CASSFREREHEQYF.

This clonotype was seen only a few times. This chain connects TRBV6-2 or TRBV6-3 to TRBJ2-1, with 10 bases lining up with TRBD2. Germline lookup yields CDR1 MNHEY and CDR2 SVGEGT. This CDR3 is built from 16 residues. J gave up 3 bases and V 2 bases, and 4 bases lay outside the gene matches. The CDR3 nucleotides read TGTGCCAGCAGTTACCCGACTAGCGGGTTCTACAATGAGCAGTTCTTC. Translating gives CASSYPTSGFYNEQFF.

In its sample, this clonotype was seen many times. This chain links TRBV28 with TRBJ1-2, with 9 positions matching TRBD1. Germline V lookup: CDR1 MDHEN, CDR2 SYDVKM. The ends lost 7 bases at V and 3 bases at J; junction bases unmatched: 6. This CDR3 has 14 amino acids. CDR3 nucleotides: TGTGCCAGCACCACGGGACAGGGTTACTATGGCTACACCTTC. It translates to CASTTGQGYYGYTF.

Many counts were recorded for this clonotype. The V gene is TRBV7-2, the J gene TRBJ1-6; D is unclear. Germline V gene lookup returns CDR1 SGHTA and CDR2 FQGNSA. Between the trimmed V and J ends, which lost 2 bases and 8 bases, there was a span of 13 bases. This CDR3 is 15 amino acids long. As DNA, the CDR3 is TGTGCCAGCAGCTTACCCGGGGTAGTCGATTCACCCCTCCACTTT. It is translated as CASSLPGVVDSPLHF.

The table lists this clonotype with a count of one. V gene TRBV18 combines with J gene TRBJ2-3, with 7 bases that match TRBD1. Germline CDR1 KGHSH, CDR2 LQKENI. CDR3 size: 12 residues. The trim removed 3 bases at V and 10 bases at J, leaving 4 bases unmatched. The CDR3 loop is CASSPQGDAQYF. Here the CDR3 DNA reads TGTGCCAGCTCACCCCAGGGGGACGCGCAGTATTTT.

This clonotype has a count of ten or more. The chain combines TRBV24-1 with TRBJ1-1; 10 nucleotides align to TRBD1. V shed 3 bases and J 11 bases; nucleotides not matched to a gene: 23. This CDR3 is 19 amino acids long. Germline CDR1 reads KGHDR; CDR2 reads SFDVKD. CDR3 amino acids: CATSDRYNGDRGGQAVAFF. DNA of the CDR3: TGTGCCACCAGTGATCGTTATAACGGGGACAGGGGAGGTCAAGCCGTTGCTTTCTTT.

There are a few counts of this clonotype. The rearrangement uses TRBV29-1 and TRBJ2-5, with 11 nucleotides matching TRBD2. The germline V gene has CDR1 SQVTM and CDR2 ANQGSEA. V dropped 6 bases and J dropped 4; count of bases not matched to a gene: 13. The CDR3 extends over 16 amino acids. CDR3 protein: CSVRTSGLPSGETQYF. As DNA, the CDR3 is TGCAGCGTCCGGACTAGCGGGCTACCATCAGGAGAGACCCAGTACTTC.

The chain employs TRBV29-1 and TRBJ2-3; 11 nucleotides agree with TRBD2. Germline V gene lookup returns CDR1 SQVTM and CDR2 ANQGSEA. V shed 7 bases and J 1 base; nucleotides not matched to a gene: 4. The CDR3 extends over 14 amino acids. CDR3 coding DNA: TGCAGCGCCGAGACTAGCGGGGGCACAGATACGCAGTATTTT. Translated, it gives CSAETSGGTDTQYF.

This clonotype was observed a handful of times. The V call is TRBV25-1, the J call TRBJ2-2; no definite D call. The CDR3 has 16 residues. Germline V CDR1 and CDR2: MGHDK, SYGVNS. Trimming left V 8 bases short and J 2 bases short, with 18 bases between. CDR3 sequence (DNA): TGTGCCAGCTCGCCTTCGCGGCAGAGAAACACCGGGGAGCTGTTTTTT. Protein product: CASSPSRQRNTGELFF.

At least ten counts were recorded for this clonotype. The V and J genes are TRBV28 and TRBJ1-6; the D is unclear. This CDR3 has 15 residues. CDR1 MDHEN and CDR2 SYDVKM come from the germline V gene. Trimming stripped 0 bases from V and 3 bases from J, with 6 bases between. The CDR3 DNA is TGTGCCAGCAGTTTATGGGGCAGCTATAATTCACCCCTCCACTTT. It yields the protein CASSLWGSYNSPLHF.

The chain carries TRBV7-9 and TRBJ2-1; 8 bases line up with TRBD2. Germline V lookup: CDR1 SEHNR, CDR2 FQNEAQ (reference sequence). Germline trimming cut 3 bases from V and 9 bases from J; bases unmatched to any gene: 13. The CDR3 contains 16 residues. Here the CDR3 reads CASSLGSHGRATEQFF. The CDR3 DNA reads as TGTGCCAGCAGCTTGGGTTCTCACGGGAGGGCCACTGAGCAGTTCTTC.

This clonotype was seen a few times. The CDR3 coding sequence is TGTGCCAGCAGTTTAATTACGGGAGAGACCCAGTACTTC. It translates to CASSLITGETQYF. The J gene is TRBJ2-5, the V gene TRBV12-3 or TRBV12-4; D uncertain. This CDR3 region has 13 residues. V was clipped by 2 bases and J by 4 bases, with 8 bases between them.

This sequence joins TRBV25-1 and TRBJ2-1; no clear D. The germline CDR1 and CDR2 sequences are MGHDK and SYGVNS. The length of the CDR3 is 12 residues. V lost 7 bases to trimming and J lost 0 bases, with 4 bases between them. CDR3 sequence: CASMPSYNEQFF. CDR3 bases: TGTGCCAGCATGCCCTCCTACAATGAGCAGTTCTTC. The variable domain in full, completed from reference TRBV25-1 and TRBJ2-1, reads EADIYQTPRYLVIGTGKKITLECSQTMGHDKMYWYQQDPGMELHLIHYSYGVNSTEKGDLSSESTVSRIRTEHFPLTLESARPSHTSQYLCASMPSYNEQFFGPGTRLTVL.

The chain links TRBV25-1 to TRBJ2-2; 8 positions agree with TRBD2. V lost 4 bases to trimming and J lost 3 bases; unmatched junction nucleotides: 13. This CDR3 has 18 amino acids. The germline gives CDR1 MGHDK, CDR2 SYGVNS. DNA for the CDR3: TGTGCCAGCAGTGCCACCCCTGGAGCGGGGGTGGACACCGGGGAGCTGTTTTTT. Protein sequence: CASSATPGAGVDTGELFF.

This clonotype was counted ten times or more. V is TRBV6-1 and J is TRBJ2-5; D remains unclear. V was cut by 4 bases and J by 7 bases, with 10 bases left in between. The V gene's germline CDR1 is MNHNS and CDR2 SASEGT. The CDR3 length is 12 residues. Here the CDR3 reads CASSASAATQYF. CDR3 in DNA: TGTGCCAGCAGTGCGTCAGCAGCGACCCAGTACTTC.

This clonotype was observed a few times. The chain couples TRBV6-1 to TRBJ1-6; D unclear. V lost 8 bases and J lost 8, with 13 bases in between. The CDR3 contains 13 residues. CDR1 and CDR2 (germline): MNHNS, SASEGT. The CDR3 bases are TGTGCCAGCCAATTCCAGCGGGATTCACCCCTCCACTTT. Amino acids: CASQFQRDSPLHF.

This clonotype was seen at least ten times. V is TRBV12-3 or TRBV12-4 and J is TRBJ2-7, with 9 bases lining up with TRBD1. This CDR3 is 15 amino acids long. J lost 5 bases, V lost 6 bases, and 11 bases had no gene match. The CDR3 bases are TGTGCCAGCAGCATCCGGGACAGGGAGTTACACGAGCAGTACTTC. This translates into CASSIRDRELHEQYF.

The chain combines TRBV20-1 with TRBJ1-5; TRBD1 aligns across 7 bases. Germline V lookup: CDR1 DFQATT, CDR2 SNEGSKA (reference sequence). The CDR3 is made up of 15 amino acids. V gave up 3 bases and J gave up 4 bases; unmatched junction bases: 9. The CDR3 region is CSASRAQGQNQPQHF. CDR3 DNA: TGCAGTGCTAGTAGGGCCCAGGGACAGAATCAGCCCCAGCATTTT.

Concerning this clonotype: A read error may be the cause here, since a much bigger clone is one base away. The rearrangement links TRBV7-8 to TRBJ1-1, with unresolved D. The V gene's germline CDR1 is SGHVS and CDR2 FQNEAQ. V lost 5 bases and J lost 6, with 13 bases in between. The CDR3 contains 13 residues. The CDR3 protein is CASSPQQIAEAFF. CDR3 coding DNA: TGTGCCAGCAGCCCACAGCAAATCGCTGAAGCTTTCTTT.

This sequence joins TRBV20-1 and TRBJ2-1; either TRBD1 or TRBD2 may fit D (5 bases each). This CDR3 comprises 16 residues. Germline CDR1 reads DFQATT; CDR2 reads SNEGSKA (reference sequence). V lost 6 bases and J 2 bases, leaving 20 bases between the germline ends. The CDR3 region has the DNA TGCAGTGCAGAAGTTCACAGGTCGGAGGCCTACAATGAGCAGTTCTTC. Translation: CSAEVHRSEAYNEQFF.

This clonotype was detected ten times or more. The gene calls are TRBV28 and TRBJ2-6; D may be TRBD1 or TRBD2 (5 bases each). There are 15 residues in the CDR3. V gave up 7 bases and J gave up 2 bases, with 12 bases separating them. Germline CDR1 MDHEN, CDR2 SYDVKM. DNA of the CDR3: TGTGCCAGCAACTTTCAGGGAGCTGGGGCCAACGTCCTGACTTTC. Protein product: CASNFQGAGANVLTF.

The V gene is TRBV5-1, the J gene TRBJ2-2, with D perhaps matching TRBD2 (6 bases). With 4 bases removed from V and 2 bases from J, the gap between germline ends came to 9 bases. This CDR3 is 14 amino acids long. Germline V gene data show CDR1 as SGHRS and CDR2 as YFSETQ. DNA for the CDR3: TGCGCCAGCAGCGGCGGGATCAACACCGGGGAGCTGTTTTTT. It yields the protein CASSGGINTGELFF.

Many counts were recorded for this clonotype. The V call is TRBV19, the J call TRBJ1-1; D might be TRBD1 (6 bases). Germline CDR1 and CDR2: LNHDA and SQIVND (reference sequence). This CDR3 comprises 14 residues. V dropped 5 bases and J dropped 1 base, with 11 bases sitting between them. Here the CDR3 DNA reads TGTGCCAGTAGTCCGGGACACCCGAACACTGAAGCTTTCTTT. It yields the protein CASSPGHPNTEAFF.